Sequencing of this T cell receptor beta chain was carried out in a study of identical twins. V lost 2 bases and J 6 bases, leaving 4 bases between the germline ends. CDR1 is KGHSH and CDR2 is LQKENI in the germline V gene. This CDR3 has 11 amino acids. MiXCR, run by TCRdb on the 5' RACE reads, gives a single entry per CDR3 protein. Of 700,000 or so distinct CDR3 sequences in the sample, around 20% were seen once. These same records also appear under a second study, on T cells expressing NK-cell markers. That work contributes: HCMV specificity of the expanded NKG2C+ T cell clones was not established.

The sequenced sample consisted of PBMCs. The chain recombines TRBV18 with TRBJ1-2; D not certain. This TCR came from a woman younger than 30 in good health. CDR3 DNA: TGTGCCAGCTCACCATCGAATGGCTACACCTTC. Translating it yields CASSPSNGYTF. The complete variable domain, with remaining parts taken from reference TRBV18 and TRBJ1-2, reads NAGVMQNPRHLVRRRGQEARLRCSPMKGHSHVYWYRQLPEEGLKFMVYLQKENIIDESGMPKERFSAEFPKEGPSILRIQQVVRGDSAAYFCASSPSNGYTFGSGTRLTVV.